The sequence of this T cell receptor (beta chain) was determined in a study of blood T cells in healthy people across ages. Germline V CDR1 and CDR2: MNHEY, SVGAGI. J was trimmed by 2 bases and V by 6 bases; bases with no gene match: 8. The CDR3 extends over 15 amino acids. Isolation yielded PBMCs, at least 6.5 million per sample, in every case. Through a sample-barcoded 5' primer and a J-beta primer mix, a second PCR was run for 7 to 11 cycles. TCRdb passed the 5' RACE reads through MiXCR, listing each CDR3 protein once. The sample lists some 700,000 distinct CDR3 sequences, 20% to 25% occurring once.

V and J are TRBV6-5 and TRBJ2-3; 7 positions agree with TRBD1. The source of this sequence is a man aged 65 to 85 in good health. Sequencing used blood. The CDR3 is CASRGRQGTTDTQYF. As DNA, the CDR3 is TGTGCCAGCAGGGGGAGACAGGGAACCACAGATACGCAGTATTTT.